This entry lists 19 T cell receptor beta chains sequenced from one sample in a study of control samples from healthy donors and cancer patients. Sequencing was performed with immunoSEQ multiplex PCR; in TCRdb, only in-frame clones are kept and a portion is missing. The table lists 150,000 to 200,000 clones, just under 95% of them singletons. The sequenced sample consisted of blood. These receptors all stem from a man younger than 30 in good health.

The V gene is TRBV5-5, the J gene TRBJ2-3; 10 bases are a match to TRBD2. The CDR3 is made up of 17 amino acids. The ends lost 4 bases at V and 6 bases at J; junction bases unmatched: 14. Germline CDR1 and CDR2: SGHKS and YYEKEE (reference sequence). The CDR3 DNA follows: TGTGCCAGCAGCCCCGCGGGAAGCGGGGGGGCCAGGGATACGCAGTATTTT. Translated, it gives CASSPAGSGGARDTQYF.

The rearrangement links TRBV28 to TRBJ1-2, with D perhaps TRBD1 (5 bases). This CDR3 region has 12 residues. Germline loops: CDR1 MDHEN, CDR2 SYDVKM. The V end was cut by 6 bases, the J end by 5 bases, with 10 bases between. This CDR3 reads CASRLQEYGYTF. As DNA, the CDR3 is TGTGCCAGCAGATTACAGGAATATGGCTACACCTTC.

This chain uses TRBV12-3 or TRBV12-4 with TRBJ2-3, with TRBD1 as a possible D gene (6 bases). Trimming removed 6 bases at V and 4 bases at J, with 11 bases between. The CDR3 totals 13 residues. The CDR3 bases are TGTGCCAGCAGCGTTACAGGGCCAGATACGCAGTATTTT. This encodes CASSVTGPDTQYF.

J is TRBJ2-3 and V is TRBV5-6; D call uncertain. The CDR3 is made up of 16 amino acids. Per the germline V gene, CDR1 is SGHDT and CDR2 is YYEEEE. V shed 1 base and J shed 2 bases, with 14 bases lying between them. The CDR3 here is CASSLSHGPSTDTQYF. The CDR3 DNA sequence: TGTGCCAGCAGCTTGAGCCATGGACCCTCCACAGATACGCAGTATTTT.

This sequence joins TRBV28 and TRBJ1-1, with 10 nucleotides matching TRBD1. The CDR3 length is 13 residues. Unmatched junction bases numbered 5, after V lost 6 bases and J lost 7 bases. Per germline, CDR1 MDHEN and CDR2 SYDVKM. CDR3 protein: CASRVGTGVEAFF. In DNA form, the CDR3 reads TGTGCCAGCAGGGTAGGGACAGGGGTTGAAGCTTTCTTT.

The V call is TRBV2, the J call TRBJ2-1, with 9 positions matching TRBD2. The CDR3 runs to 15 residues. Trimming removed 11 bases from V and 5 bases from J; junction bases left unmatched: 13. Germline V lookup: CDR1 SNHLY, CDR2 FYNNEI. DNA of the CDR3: TGTGCCTGTGGGAGGCGGGGGGGCAGCGACAATGAGCAGTTCTTC. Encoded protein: CACGRRGGSDNEQFF. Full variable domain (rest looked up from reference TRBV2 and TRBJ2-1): EPEVTQTPSHQVTQMGQEVILRCVPISNHLYFYWYRQILGQKVEFLVSFYNNEISEKSEIFDDQFSVERPDGSNFTLKIRSTKLEDSAMYFCACGRRGGSDNEQFFGPGTRLTVL.

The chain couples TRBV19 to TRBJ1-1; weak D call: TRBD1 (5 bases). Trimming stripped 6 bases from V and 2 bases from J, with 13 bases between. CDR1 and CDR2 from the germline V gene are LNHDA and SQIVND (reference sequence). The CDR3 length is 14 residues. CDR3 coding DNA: TGTGCCAGTAGCCTGACAGTCACTAACACTGAAGCTTTCTTT. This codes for CASSLTVTNTEAFF.

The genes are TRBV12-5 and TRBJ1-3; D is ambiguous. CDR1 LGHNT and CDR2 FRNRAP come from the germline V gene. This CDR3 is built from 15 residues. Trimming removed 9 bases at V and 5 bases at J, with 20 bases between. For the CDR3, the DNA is TGTGCTAGCGCTCAGAGCCCTCGAGGAAGAAACACCATATATTTT. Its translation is CASAQSPRGRNTIYF.

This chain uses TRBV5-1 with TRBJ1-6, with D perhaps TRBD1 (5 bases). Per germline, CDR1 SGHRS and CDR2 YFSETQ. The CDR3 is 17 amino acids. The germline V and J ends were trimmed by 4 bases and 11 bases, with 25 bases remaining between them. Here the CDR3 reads CASSQGGPGSGRTPLHF. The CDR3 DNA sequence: TGCGCCAGCAGCCAGGGCGGACCCGGTTCAGGGAGGACACCCCTCCACTTT.

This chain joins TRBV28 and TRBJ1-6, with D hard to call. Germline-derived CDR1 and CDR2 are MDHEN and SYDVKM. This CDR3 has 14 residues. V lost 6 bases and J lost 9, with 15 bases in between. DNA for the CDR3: TGTGCCAGCAGCTCTGCCGTAGTTAGTTCACCCCTCCACTTT. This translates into CASSSAVVSSPLHF.

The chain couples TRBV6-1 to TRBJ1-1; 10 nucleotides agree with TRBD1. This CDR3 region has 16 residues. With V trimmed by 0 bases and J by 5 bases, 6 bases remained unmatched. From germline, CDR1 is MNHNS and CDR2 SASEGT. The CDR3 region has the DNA TGTGCCAGCAGTGAAGCGTCGACAGGGGGCTGGACTGAAGCTTTCTTT. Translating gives CASSEASTGGWTEAFF.

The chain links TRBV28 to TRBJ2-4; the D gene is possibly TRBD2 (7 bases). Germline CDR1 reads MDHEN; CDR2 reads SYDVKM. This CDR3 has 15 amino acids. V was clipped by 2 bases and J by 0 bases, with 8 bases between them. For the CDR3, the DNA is TGTGCCAGCAGTTTAGCGGGGGCAGCCAAAAACATTCAGTACTTC. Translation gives CASSLAGAAKNIQYF.

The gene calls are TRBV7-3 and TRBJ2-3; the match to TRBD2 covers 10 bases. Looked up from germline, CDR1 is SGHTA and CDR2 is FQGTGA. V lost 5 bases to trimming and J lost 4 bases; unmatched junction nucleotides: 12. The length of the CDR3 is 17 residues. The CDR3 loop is CASSLSPSGGEADTQYF. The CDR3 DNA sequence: TGTGCCAGCAGCCTCTCCCCTAGCGGGGGAGAAGCAGATACGCAGTATTTT.

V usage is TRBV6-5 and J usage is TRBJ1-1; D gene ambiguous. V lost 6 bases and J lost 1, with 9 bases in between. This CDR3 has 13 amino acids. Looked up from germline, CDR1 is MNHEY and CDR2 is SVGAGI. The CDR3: CASRPTRNTEAFF. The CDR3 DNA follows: TGTGCCAGCAGACCAACGAGGAACACTGAAGCTTTCTTT.

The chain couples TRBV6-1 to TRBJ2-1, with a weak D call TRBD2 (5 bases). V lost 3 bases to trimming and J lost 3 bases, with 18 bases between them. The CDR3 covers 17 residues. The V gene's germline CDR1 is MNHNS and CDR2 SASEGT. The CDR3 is CASSEEWTSPGYNEQFF. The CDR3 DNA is TGTGCCAGCAGTGAGGAGTGGACTTCCCCTGGCTACAATGAGCAGTTCTTC.

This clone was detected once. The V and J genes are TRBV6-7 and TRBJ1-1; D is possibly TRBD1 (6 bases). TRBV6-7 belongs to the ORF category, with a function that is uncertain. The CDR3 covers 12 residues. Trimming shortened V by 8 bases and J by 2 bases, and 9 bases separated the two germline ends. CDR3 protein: CASVQGNTEAFF. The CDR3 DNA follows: TGTGCCAGCGTACAGGGTAACACTGAAGCTTTCTTT.

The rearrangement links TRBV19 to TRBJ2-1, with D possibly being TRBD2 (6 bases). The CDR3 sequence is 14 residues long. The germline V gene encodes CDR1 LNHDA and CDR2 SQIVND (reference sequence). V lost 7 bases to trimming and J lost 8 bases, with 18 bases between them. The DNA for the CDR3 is TGTGCCAGTACCACCGGGACTTACGGGCATGAGCAGTTCTTC. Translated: CASTTGTYGHEQFF.

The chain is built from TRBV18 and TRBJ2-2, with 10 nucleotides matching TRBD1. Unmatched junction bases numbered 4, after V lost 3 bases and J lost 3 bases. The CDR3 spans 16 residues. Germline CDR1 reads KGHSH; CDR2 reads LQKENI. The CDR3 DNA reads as TGTGCCAGCTCACCTGCCGGGACAGGGGACACCGGGGAGCTGTTTTTT. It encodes CASSPAGTGDTGELFF.

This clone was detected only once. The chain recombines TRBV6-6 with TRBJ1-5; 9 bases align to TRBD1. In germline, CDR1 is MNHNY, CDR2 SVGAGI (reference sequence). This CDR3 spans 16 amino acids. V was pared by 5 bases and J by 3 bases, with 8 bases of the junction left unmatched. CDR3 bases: TGTGCCAGCAGTCGAAGGGGACAGGGAATCAATCAGCCCCAGCATTTT. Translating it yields CASSRRGQGINQPQHF.